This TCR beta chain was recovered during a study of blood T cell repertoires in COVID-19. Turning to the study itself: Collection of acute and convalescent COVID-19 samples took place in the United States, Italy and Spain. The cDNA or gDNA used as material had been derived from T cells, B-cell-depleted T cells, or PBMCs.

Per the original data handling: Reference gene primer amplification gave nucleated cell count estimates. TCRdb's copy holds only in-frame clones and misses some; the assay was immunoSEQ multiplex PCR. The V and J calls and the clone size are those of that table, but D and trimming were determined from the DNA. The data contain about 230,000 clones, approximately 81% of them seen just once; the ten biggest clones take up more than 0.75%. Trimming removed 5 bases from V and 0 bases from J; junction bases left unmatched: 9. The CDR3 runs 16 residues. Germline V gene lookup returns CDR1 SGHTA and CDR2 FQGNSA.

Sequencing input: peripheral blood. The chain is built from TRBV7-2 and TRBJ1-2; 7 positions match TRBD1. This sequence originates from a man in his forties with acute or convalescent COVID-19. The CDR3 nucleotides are TGTGCCAGCAGCCCCCAGGACAGGTTCGCTAACTATGGCTACACCTTC. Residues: CASSPQDRFANYGYTF.